The sequence of this T cell receptor beta chain was determined in a study of shared clonotypes between healthy human individuals. The assay was immunoSEQ multiplex PCR, and TCRdb's table has in-frame clones only and misses some. The table lists some 360,000 clones, about 70% of them singletons. Trimming pared 4 bases from V and 9 bases from J, leaving 20 bases between. Looked up from germline, CDR1 is SGHDT and CDR2 is YYEEEE. The CDR3 contains 15 residues. Sequencing was done on a sample of memory CD4+ T cells sorted from blood. Specified subset: CD45RA-negative fraction. The chain has TRBV5-6 and TRBJ2-1; TRBD2 might be the D (5 bases). The sequence derives from a man in his thirties or forties in good health. CDR3 protein: CASSRGFGDGGEQFF. The CDR3 DNA is TGTGCCAGCAGCCGAGGGTTTGGAGACGGCGGTGAGCAGTTCTTC.